A selection of T cell receptor beta chains follows, all from one sample in a study of siplizumab effects on memory and regulatory T cells. Some clones are missing from TCRdb's copy, which holds only in-frame ones; the method was immunoSEQ multiplex PCR. The table has around 110,000 clones, around 94% seen once. Sequenced sample: non-Treg CD4+ T cells sorted from blood. These receptors originate from a human donor in good health. Both conserved end residues are part of each CDR3. D genes are given only for firm matches. Some rows mark clone size as missing; the rest say once, few, many or name a class of expanded clone.

>TRBJ1-1|TRBV6-5|.|.
CASSYGSKAFF
TGTGCCAGCAGTTACGGGAGCAAAGCTTTCTTT
>TRBJ2-3|TRBV7-3|TRBD2|.
CASSLGGGLVDTQYF
TGTGCCAGCAGCTTAGGGGGAGGGCTCGTAGATACGCAGTATTTT
>TRBJ1-1|TRBV4-1|.|.
CASSRGQQGQGTEAFF
TGCGCCAGCAGCCGAGGGCAACAGGGTCAAGGCACTGAAGCTTTCTTT
>TRBJ2-3|TRBV6-1|.|.
CASSGPGLRSDTQYF
TGTGCCAGCAGCGGCCCGGGACTGAGGTCAGATACGCAGTATTTT
>TRBJ2-2|TRBV7-2|.|.
CASSLGPANTGELFF
TGTGCCAGCAGCTTGGGTCCAGCCAACACCGGGGAGCTGTTTTTT
>TRBJ2-3|TRBV5-6|TRBD2|.
CASSRMDGRGTDTQYF
TGTGCCAGCAGCAGAATGGACGGGAGGGGCACAGATACGCAGTATTTT
>TRBJ2-1|TRBV6-5|TRBD2|.
CASRTAGGQYNEQFF
TGTGCCAGCAGAACAGCGGGAGGGCAGTACAATGAGCAGTTCTTC
>TRBJ1-4|TRBV19|.|.
CASSTRPGATNEKLFF
TGTGCCAGTAGTACACGTCCGGGGGCAACTAATGAAAAACTGTTTTTT
>TRBJ1-5|TRBV6-5|TRBD1|.
CASSSYRGNQPQHF
TGTGCCAGCAGTTCGTACAGGGGTAATCAGCCCCAGCATTTT
>TRBJ1-1|TRBV7-9|.|.
CASSLLEAFF
TGTGCCAGCAGCTTGCTTGAAGCTTTCTTT
>TRBJ2-2|TRBV6-6|.|.
CASSYSGGTASGELFF
TGTGCCAGCAGTTACTCCGGGGGCACTGCTTCCGGGGAGCTGTTTTTT
>TRBJ1-5|TRBV25-1|TRBD1|.
CASSVNRDSLSNQPQHF
TGTGCCAGCAGCGTTAATCGGGACAGTCTGAGCAATCAGCCCCAGCATTTT
>TRBJ2-5|TRBV5-5|.|once
CASSTLDRETQYF
TGTGCCAGCAGCACCCTTGACAGAGAGACCCAGTACTTC
>TRBJ1-5|TRBV18|.|.
CASSPLGGNQPQHF
TGTGCCAGCTCACCCTTGGGGGGCAATCAGCCCCAGCATTTT
>TRBJ1-4|TRBV18|TRBD1|.
CASSGQANEKLFF
TGTGCCAGCTCGGGACAGGCTAATGAAAAACTGTTTTTT
>TRBJ2-7|TRBV10-3|TRBD1|.
CAIRTGQSYEQYF
TGTGCCATCAGGACGGGACAGTCCTACGAGCAGTACTTC
>TRBJ1-1|TRBV5-6|.|.
CASSLALLEAFF
TGTGCCAGCAGCTTGGCCCTCCTTGAAGCTTTCTTT
>TRBJ2-4|TRBV19|TRBD1|.
CASSARDRQNIQYF
TGTGCCAGTAGTGCCCGGGACAGACAAAACATTCAGTACTTC
>TRBJ1-2|TRBV5-1|.|.
CASSLGVTEIYGYTF
TGCGCCAGCAGCTTGGGGGTGACAGAGATTTATGGCTACACCTTC
>TRBJ2-2|TRBV5-1|.|.
CASSLVGFTGELFF
TGCGCCAGCAGCTTGGTGGGTTTCACCGGGGAGCTGTTTTTT
>TRBJ2-2|TRBV27|TRBD1|few
CASSYLGQGDGELFF
TGTGCCAGCAGTTACCTAGGGCAGGGGGACGGGGAGCTGTTTTTT
>TRBJ2-1|TRBV11-2|.|.
CASRWIGGINEQFF
TGTGCCAGCAGGTGGATTGGCGGGATCAATGAGCAGTTCTTC
>TRBJ1-2|TRBV2|.|.
CASNQQGDYGYTF
TGTGCCAGCAACCAGCAGGGAGACTATGGCTACACCTTC
>TRBJ1-5|TRBV19|TRBD1|.
CASKTTGGFGQPQHF
TGTGCCAGTAAAACGACAGGGGGCTTCGGGCAGCCCCAGCATTTT
>TRBJ2-1|TRBV5-8|TRBD1|.
CASSLLEGQGFLWDNEQFF
TGTGCCAGCAGCTTGTTAGAGGGACAGGGGTTTTTGTGGGACAATGAGCAGTTCTTC
>TRBJ2-1|TRBV7-9|TRBD2|.
CASSPGTSGRDDNEQFF
TGTGCCAGCAGCCCAGGGACTAGCGGGAGGGATGACAATGAGCAGTTCTTC
>TRBJ2-5|TRBV11-2|.|.
CASSSTRGAVIETQYF
TGTGCCAGCAGCTCAACCCGGGGAGCCGTCATAGAGACCCAGTACTTC
>TRBJ1-5|TRBV6-5|.|.
CASSYSGDGNQPQHF
TGTGCCAGCAGTTACTCGGGGGACGGCAATCAGCCCCAGCATTTT
>TRBJ2-4|TRBV5-4|TRBD1|.
CASSLGQGANIQYF
TGTGCCAGCAGCTTAGGACAGGGGGCAAACATTCAGTACTTC
>TRBJ2-7|TRBV6-5|.|.
CASSTSPSPREQYF
TGTGCCAGCAGTACCTCTCCATCCCCGAGGGAGCAGTACTTC
>TRBJ2-5|TRBV5-1|.|.
CASSLRAGGLNQETQYF
TGCGCCAGCAGCTTGCGTGCCGGGGGGCTAAACCAAGAGACCCAGTACTTC